This note documents a single T cell receptor beta chain sequence. The length of the CDR3 is 14 residues. Trimming shortened V by 7 bases and J by 5 bases, and 16 bases separated the two germline ends. CDR1 and CDR2 from the germline V gene are SGHRS and YFSETQ. This sample stems from a study of CD8 T cells in Susac syndrome. cDNA came from about 0.51 to 1 ug RNA primed by random hexamers. Amplification of TCR beta CDR3 across 54 Vbeta and 13 Jbeta was performed with immunoSEQ multiplex PCR. TCRdb re-called the immunoSEQ multiplex PCR reads through MiXCR, storing one row per CDR3 protein. This table holds some 110,000 distinct CDR3 sequences, 90% to 95% found once.

The rearrangement uses TRBV5-1 and TRBJ2-1, with a weak D call TRBD1 (6 bases). The clonotype comes from a human donor with multiple sclerosis. Sequencing input: CD4+ T cells from PBMCs. The CDR3 protein is CASRKGVSDNEQFF. As DNA, the CDR3 is TGCGCCAGCCGGAAGGGGGTCTCGGACAATGAGCAGTTCTTC.